Each of the 27 T cell receptor beta chains below was sequenced from the same sample in a study of cytomegalovirus exposure and HLA in healthy donors. Primers included in the PCR were 60 Vbeta and 13 Jbeta primers. Using immunoSEQ multiplex PCR, the repertoire was profiled, and TCRdb retains in-frame clones only, with some absent. This listing includes some 39,000 clones. Sequenced input: PBMCs. These receptors all come from a man younger than 45 in good health and CMV-seronegative.

This chain joins TRBV4-3 and TRBJ2-5; 9 bases align to TRBD2. J was trimmed by 2 bases and V by 1 base; bases with no gene match: 8. CDR3 length: 17 residues. In germline, CDR1 is LGHNA, CDR2 YSLEER. Written as DNA, the CDR3 is TGCGCCAGCAGCCAAGGGTCGGGTAGCGGGGGTCAAGAGACCCAGTACTTC. Translating gives CASSQGSGSGGQETQYF.

V and J are TRBV2 and TRBJ1-2, with TRBD1 identical over 8 bases. The CDR3 consists of 14 residues. V was pared by 6 bases and J by 3 bases, with 6 bases of the junction left unmatched. The germline V gene encodes CDR1 SNHLY and CDR2 FYNNEI. CDR3 amino acids: CASSGQGMDYGYTF. CDR3 nucleotides: TGTGCCAGCAGCGGACAGGGAATGGACTATGGCTACACCTTC. The full variable domain, with the rest looked up from reference TRBV2 and TRBJ1-2, is EPEVTQTPSHQVTQMGQEVILRCVPISNHLYFYWYRQILGQKVEFLVSFYNNEISEKSEIFDDQFSVERPDGSNFTLKIRSTKLEDSAMYFCASSGQGMDYGYTFGSGTRLTVV.

V and J are TRBV6-5 and TRBJ2-7; D is perhaps TRBD2 (7 bases). Germline CDR1 reads MNHEY; CDR2 reads SVGAGI. The ends were cut back, 4 bases at V and 2 bases at J, with 15 bases in the middle. This CDR3 region has 15 residues. The CDR3, as DNA: TGTGCCAGCAGTTCCCGGGGGGCTGCGGCCTACGAGCAGTACTTC. This codes for CASSSRGAAAYEQYF.

The chain couples TRBV7-2 to TRBJ2-3; 7 nucleotides line up with TRBD2. Germline V CDR1 and CDR2: SGHTA, FQGNSA. This CDR3 spans 16 amino acids. The ends lost 3 bases at V and 0 bases at J; junction bases unmatched: 6. CDR3 region: CASSLRLAQSTDTQYF. DNA of the CDR3: TGTGCCAGCAGCTTGCGACTAGCACAGAGCACAGATACGCAGTATTTT.

Note on this clone: Other DNA sequences in the sample encode the same CDR3. The chain uses TRBV15 and TRBJ1-5; no definite D call. Germline V gives CDR1 LNHNV, CDR2 YYDKDF (reference sequence). Trimming cost V 1 base and J 2 bases, with 6 bases left between them. The CDR3 totals 14 residues. CDR3 nucleotides: TGTGCCACCAGCAGAGGAACGGGCAATCAGCCCCAGCATTTT. It codes for CATSRGTGNQPQHF.

The genes are TRBV9 and TRBJ1-2; D call uncertain. CDR3 length equals 15 residues. CDR1 and CDR2 from the germline V gene are SGDLS and YYNGEE. Trimming stripped 0 bases from V and 4 bases from J, with 13 bases between. Written as DNA, the CDR3 is TGTGCCAGCAGCGTAGATGGAACAGCTTTCTATGGCTACACCTTC. It codes for CASSVDGTAFYGYTF.

This rearrangement joins TRBV6-5 to TRBJ2-5; TRBD1 aligns across 8 bases. TRBJ2-7 matches the DNA end more closely, so the J call is doubtful. The germline CDR1 and CDR2 sequences are MNHEY and SVGAGI. This CDR3 is 15 amino acids long. The CDR3 coding sequence is TGTGCCAGCAGTCAACCAGACAGGGGAAGGCACGAGCAGTACTTC. It is translated as CASSQPDRGRHEQYF.

V and J are TRBV19 and TRBJ1-1, with D perhaps TRBD1 (5 bases). The CDR3 is made up of 14 amino acids. Trimming pared 8 bases from V and 4 bases from J, leaving 17 bases between. In germline, CDR1 is LNHDA, CDR2 SQIVND (reference sequence). The CDR3 DNA is TGTGCCAGTGAGAGTCGGGGGAGCGGCACTGAAGCTTTCTTT. Its translation: CASESRGSGTEAFF.

The CDR3 sequence: CASSVGQGREKLFF. The CDR3 coding sequence is TGTGCCAGCAGTGTGGGACAGGGGAGGGAAAAACTGTTTTTT. The J gene is TRBJ1-4, the V gene TRBV6-1; 10 positions match TRBD1. V lost 4 bases and J lost 8; bases outside the gene matches: 4. The CDR3 extends over 14 amino acids. CDR1 is MNHNS and CDR2 is SASEGT in the germline V gene.

The chain carries TRBV18 and TRBJ2-1; 8 positions match TRBD2. The V segment lost 6 bases and the J segment 5 bases; nucleotides outside the gene matches: 9. CDR3 length: 15 amino acids. CDR1 and CDR2 from the germline V gene are KGHSH and LQKENI. The chain's CDR3 is CASSTGGPVHNEQFF. DNA of the CDR3: TGTGCCAGCTCGACGGGGGGGCCAGTCCACAATGAGCAGTTCTTC.

The chain joins TRBV5-6 to TRBJ2-5; 7 bases match TRBD1. The J call is doubtful: the DNA matches TRBJ2-7 better. CDR1 is SGHDT and CDR2 is YYEEEE in the germline V gene. The CDR3 is 15 residues long. The CDR3 here is CASSPRQGVPYEQYF. DNA of the CDR3: TGTGCCAGCAGCCCCCGACAGGGTGTCCCTTACGAGCAGTACTTC.

The V gene is TRBV15, the J gene TRBJ1-3, with D possibly TRBD1 on 6 matching bases. This CDR3 contains 15 residues. With 5 bases removed from V and 0 bases from J, the gap between germline ends came to 11 bases. Germline loops: CDR1 LNHNV, CDR2 YYDKDF (reference sequence). CDR3 DNA sequence: TGTGCCACCAGCGGGACAATGAACTCTGGAAACACCATATATTTT. Translation: CATSGTMNSGNTIYF.

The chain joins TRBV2 to TRBJ2-1; 14 bases line up with TRBD2. With V trimmed by 8 bases and J by 2 bases, 11 bases remained unmatched. The germline CDR1 and CDR2 sequences are SNHLY and FYNNEI. The CDR3 totals 18 residues. The CDR3 DNA is TGTGCCAGCCGGAAGGAGACTAGCGGGAGGGGAGCCTACAATGAGCAGTTCTTC. It yields the protein CASRKETSGRGAYNEQFF.

The chain couples TRBV6-1 to TRBJ2-3; D might be TRBD2 (5 bases). The germline CDR1 and CDR2 sequences are MNHNS and SASEGT. The CDR3 is 12 residues long. Trimming shortened V by 3 bases and J by 7 bases, and 8 bases separated the two germline ends. Here the CDR3 reads CASSERVYTQYF. In DNA, the CDR3 is TGTGCCAGCAGTGAGAGGGTCTATACGCAGTATTTT.

This rearrangement joins TRBV2 to TRBJ2-3; 7 bases line up with TRBD2. J was trimmed by 3 bases and V by 8 bases; bases with no gene match: 2. Germline CDR1 reads SNHLY; CDR2 reads FYNNEI. CDR3 length equals 12 residues. The CDR3 loop reads CASGRGTDTQYF. The CDR3 DNA follows: TGTGCCAGCGGGAGGGGAACAGATACGCAGTATTTT.

The V and J genes are TRBV25-1 and TRBJ2-7, with 9 bases fitting TRBD1. J gave up 5 bases and V 3 bases, and 5 bases lay outside the gene matches. The CDR3 is made up of 14 amino acids. CDR1 is MGHDK, CDR2 SYGVNS, per germline. CDR3 DNA: TGTGCCAGCAGTGATAGGACAGGGGCAGACGAGCAGTACTTC. This encodes CASSDRTGADEQYF.

The chain is built from TRBV19 and TRBJ2-3, with D uncertain. From germline, CDR1 is LNHDA and CDR2 SQIVND (reference sequence). The V and J ends lost 3 bases and 0 bases respectively, with 7 bases between them. The CDR3 runs 14 residues. CDR3 sequence (DNA): TGTGCCAGTAGTATCCTAAGTAGCACAGATACGCAGTATTTT. It encodes CASSILSSTDTQYF.

The CDR3 sequence: CASSGTGSYNEQFF. The CDR3 nucleotides read TGCGCCAGCAGCGGGACAGGGTCCTACAATGAGCAGTTCTTC. The rearrangement joins TRBV10-1 to TRBJ2-1, with 9 bases matching TRBD1. This CDR3 contains 14 residues. V dropped 6 bases and J dropped 1; count of bases not matched to a gene: 1. CDR1 is WNHNN, CDR2 SYGVQD, per germline (reference sequence).

The chain employs TRBV5-1 and TRBJ2-2; D unclear. Trimming removed 0 bases from V and 9 bases from J, with 6 bases in between. The CDR3 runs to 12 residues. Germline assignment: CDR1 SGHRS and CDR2 YFSETQ. The DNA of the CDR3 is TGCGCCAGCAGCTTGGACTACTGGGAGCTGTTTTTT. Translation: CASSLDYWELFF. Complete variable domain (other parts from reference TRBV5-1 and TRBJ2-2): KAGVTQTPRYLIKTRGQQVTLSCSPISGHRSVSWYQQTPGQGLQFLFEYFSETQRNKGNFPGRFSGRQFSNSRSEMNVSTLELGDSALYLCASSLDYWELFFGEGSRLTVL.

The rearrangement uses TRBV7-2 and TRBJ1-1, with 8 bases identical to TRBD1. The ends lost 5 bases at V and 1 base at J; junction bases unmatched: 6. This CDR3 is 15 amino acids long. Looked up from germline, CDR1 is SGHTA and CDR2 is FQGNSA. The CDR3 sequence: CASSPRTGSNTEAFF. CDR3 nucleotide sequence: TGTGCCAGCAGCCCTAGGACAGGGTCGAACACTGAAGCTTTCTTT.

This sequence joins TRBV5-5 and TRBJ2-6, with D perhaps matching TRBD1 (7 bases). CDR1 is SGHKS and CDR2 is YYEKEE in the germline V gene (reference sequence). Trimming left V 5 bases short and J 10 bases short, with 22 bases between. The CDR3 extends over 16 amino acids. The CDR3 region is CASSYKLGRGENVLTF. In nucleotides, the CDR3 is TGTGCCAGCAGTTATAAACTTGGCAGGGGGGAAAACGTCCTGACTTTC.

Concerning this clone itself: This sample includes further DNA sequences coding for the same CDR3. CDR3 nucleotides: TGCGCCAGCAGCTCTGGACAGACGATATCGAACACTGAAGCTTTCTTT. Translated: CASSSGQTISNTEAFF. The chain has TRBV5-1 and TRBJ1-1; a weak D match, TRBD1 (6 bases). Trimming left V 3 bases short and J 1 base short, with 16 bases between. The CDR3 contains 16 residues. Germline values: CDR1 SGHRS, CDR2 YFSETQ.

This chain joins TRBV5-5 and TRBJ2-7, with a tentative D call TRBD2 (5 bases). CDR1 is SGHKS and CDR2 is YYEKEE in the germline V gene (reference sequence). The V end lost 5 bases, the J end lost 2 bases, and 14 bases lay between the germline ends. The CDR3 has 14 amino acids. The DNA for the CDR3 is TGTGCCAGCAGTTTTTCGGGGAGCGCCTACGAGCAGTACTTC. Translation: CASSFSGSAYEQYF.

This sequence joins TRBV18 and TRBJ2-7, with TRBD2 identical over 9 bases. CDR1 KGHSH and CDR2 LQKENI come from the germline V gene. CDR3 size: 15 residues. With 2 bases clipped from V and 2 bases from J, the junction kept 4 bases outside the gene matches. The CDR3 bases are TGTGCCAGCTCACCAACAGGCGGGGGGGCCTACGAGCAGTACTTC. As protein: CASSPTGGGAYEQYF.

This chain links TRBV30 with TRBJ1-1, with a possible D match to TRBD1 (6 bases). The CDR3 runs to 14 residues. Germline lookup yields CDR1 GTSNPN and CDR2 SVGIG (reference sequence). Trimming pared 3 bases from V and 3 bases from J, leaving 14 bases between. The CDR3 bases are TGTGCCTGGAGCTTTAAAGGGGGATACACTGAAGCTTTCTTT. Translation gives CAWSFKGGYTEAFF.

The chain is built from TRBV7-9 and TRBJ1-2, with 9 nucleotides matching TRBD1. The CDR3 totals 14 residues. CDR1 and CDR2 from the germline V gene are SEHNR and FQNEAQ (reference sequence). Trimming cost V 5 bases and J 4 bases; bases outside gene matches: 5. The CDR3 bases are TGTGCCAGCAGCGTGGACAGGGGTATCTATGGCTACACCTTC. Amino acids: CASSVDRGIYGYTF.

The chain's CDR3 is CASSGMGQFTDTQYF. CDR3 bases: TGTGCCAGTAGTGGAATGGGACAGTTCACAGATACGCAGTATTTT. The rearrangement joins TRBV19 to TRBJ2-3; 7 bases agree with TRBD1. This CDR3 comprises 15 residues. Looked up from germline, CDR1 is LNHDA and CDR2 is SQIVND (reference sequence). V gave up 5 bases and J gave up 2 bases; unmatched junction bases: 7.